This T cell receptor beta chain was identified in a study of T cells in Graves' hyperthyroidism and ophthalmopathy. The overall study: Peripheral blood draws took place at initial diagnosis, ahead of any treatment.

The study excluded patients with uncontrolled infection, other autoimmune disease, pregnancy or lactation. This clonotype was seen many times. Amplification targeted TCR beta CDR3 regions from RNA transcripts. Carried out on the TCR CDR3, a first-round RT-PCR used the HTBI primer set. TCRdb re-derived calls from the multiplex PCR reads in MiXCR, one entry per CDR3 protein. The profile shows under 350,000 distinct CDR3 sequences, around 20% of them singletons. The sample taken for sequencing was blood. This receptor was taken from a woman aged 45-65 years with Graves' hyperthyroidism.

The CDR3: CASRLTSGIDTEAFF. The CDR3 DNA is TGTGCCAGCAGACTAACGTCGGGGATCGACACTGAAGCTTTCTTT. The chain combines TRBV7-8 with TRBJ1-1; D is unresolved. The CDR3 totals 15 residues. The V end lost 6 bases, the J end lost 3 bases, and 17 bases lay between the germline ends. The germline V gene encodes CDR1 SGHVS and CDR2 FQNEAQ.